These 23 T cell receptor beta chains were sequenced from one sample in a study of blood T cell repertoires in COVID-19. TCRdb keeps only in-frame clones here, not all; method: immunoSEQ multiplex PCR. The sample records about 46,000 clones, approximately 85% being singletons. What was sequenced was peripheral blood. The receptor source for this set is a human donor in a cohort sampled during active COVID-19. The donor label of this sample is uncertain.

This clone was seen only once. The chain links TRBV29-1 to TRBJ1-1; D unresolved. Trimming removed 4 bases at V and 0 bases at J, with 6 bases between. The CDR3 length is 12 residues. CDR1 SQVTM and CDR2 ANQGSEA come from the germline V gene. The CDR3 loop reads CSVGPLNTEAFF. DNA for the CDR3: TGCAGCGTTGGGCCACTGAACACTGAAGCTTTCTTT.

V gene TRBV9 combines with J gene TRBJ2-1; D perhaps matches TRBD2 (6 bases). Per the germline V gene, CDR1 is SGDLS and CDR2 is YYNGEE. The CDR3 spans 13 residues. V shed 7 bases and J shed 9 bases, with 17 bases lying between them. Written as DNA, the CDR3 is TGTGCCAGCGGAGCTTTACTGGGAGGTGAGCAGTTCTTC. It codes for CASGALLGGEQFF.

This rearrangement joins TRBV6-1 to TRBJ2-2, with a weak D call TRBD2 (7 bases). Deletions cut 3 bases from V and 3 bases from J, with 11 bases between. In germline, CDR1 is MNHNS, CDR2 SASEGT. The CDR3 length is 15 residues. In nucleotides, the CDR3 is TGTGCCAGCAGTGATGGGGGGGCCTACACCGGGGAGCTGTTTTTT. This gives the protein CASSDGGAYTGELFF.

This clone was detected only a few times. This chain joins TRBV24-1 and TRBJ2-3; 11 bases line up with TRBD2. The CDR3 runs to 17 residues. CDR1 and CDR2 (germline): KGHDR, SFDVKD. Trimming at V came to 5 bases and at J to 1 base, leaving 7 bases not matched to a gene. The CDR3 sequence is CATSAPTSGDRTDTQYF. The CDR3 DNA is TGTGCCACCAGTGCGCCGACTAGCGGGGATCGCACAGATACGCAGTATTTT.

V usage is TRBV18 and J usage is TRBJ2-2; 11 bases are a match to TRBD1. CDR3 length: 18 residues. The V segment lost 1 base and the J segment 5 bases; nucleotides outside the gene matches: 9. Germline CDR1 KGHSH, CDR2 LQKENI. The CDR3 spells CASSPRGQGAIGTGELFF. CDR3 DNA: TGTGCCAGCTCACCACGAGGACAGGGGGCTATAGGGACCGGGGAGCTGTTTTTT. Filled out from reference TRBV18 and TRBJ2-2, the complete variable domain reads NAGVMQNPRHLVRRRGQEARLRCSPMKGHSHVYWYRQLPEEGLKFMVYLQKENIIDESGMPKERFSAEFPKEGPSILRIQQVVRGDSAAYFCASSPRGQGAIGTGELFFGEGSRLTVL.

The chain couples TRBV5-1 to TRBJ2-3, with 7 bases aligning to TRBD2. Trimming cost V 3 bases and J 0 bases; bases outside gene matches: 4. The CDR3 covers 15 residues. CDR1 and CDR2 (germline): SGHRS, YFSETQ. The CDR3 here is CASSSAGRSTDTQYF. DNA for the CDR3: TGCGCCAGCAGCTCAGCGGGACGGAGCACAGATACGCAGTATTTT. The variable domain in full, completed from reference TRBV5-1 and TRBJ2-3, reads KAGVTQTPRYLIKTRGQQVTLSCSPISGHRSVSWYQQTPGQGLQFLFEYFSETQRNKGNFPGRFSGRQFSNSRSEMNVSTLELGDSALYLCASSSAGRSTDTQYFGPGTRLTVL.

CDR3 region: CASSYSVLAGELFF. CDR3 bases: TGTGCCAGCAGTTACTCCGTACTGGCCGGGGAGCTGTTTTTT. The chain uses TRBV6-2 or TRBV6-3 and TRBJ2-2; D not resolved. V was pared by 0 bases and J by 6 bases, with 8 bases between. The CDR3 is made up of 14 amino acids. Germline CDR1 reads MNHEY; CDR2 reads SVGEGT.

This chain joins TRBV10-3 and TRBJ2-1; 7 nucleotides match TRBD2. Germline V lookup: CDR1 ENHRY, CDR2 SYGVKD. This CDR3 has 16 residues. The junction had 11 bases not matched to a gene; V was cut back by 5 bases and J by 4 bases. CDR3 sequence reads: CAISRSTAGSYNEQFF. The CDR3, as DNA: TGTGCCATCAGTCGGTCAACAGCGGGGAGTTACAATGAGCAGTTCTTC.

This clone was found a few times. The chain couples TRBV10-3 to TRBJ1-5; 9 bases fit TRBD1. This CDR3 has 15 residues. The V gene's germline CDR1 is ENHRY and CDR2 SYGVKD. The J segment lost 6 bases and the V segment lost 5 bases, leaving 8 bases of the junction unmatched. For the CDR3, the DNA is TGTGCCATCAGTACCGGACAGGGGAGCGGTCAGCCCCAGCATTTT. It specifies CAISTGQGSGQPQHF.

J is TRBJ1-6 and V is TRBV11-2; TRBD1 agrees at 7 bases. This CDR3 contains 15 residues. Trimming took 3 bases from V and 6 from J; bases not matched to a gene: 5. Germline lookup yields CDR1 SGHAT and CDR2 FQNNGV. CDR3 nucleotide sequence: TGTGCCAGCAGCTTGCCAGGGGGATTTAATTCACCCCTCCACTTT. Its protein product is CASSLPGGFNSPLHF.

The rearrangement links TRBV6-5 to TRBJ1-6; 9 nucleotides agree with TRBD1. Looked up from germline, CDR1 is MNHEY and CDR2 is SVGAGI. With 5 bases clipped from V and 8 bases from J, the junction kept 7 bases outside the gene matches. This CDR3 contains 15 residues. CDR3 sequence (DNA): TGTGCCAGCAGTCGGACAGGGGTGGGGGATTCACCCCTCCACTTT. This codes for CASSRTGVGDSPLHF.

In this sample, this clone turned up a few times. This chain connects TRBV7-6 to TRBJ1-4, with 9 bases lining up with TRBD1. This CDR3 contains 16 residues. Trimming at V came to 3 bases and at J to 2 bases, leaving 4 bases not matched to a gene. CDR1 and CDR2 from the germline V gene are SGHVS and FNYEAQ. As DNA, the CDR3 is TGTGCCAGCAGCTTGGGACAGGGAGGGACTAATGAAAAACTGTTTTTT. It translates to CASSLGQGGTNEKLFF. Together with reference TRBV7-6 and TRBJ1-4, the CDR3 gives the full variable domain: GAGVSQSPRYKVTKRGQDVALRCDPISGHVSLYWYRQALGQGPEFLTYFNYEAQQDKSGLPNDRFSAERPEGSISTLTIQRTEQRDSAMYRCASSLGQGGTNEKLFFGSGTQLSVL.

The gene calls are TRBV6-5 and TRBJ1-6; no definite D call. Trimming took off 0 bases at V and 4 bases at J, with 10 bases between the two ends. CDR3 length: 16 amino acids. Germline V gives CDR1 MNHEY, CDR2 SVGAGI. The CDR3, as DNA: TGTGCCAGCAGTTACTCGAAATGGCAATATAATTCACCCCTCCACTTT. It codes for CASSYSKWQYNSPLHF.

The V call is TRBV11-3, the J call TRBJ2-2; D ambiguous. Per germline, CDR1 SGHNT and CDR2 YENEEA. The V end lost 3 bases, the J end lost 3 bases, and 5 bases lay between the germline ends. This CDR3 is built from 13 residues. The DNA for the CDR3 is TGTGCCAGCAGCTTTTCGGACACCGGGGAGCTGTTTTTT. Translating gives CASSFSDTGELFF.

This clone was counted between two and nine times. This CDR3 reads CASSPGTGVTGELFF. CDR3 nucleotides: TGTGCCAGCAGCCCCGGGACAGGGGTCACCGGGGAGCTGTTTTTT. The V gene is TRBV11-2, the J gene TRBJ2-2; TRBD1 aligns across 10 bases. The germline gives CDR1 SGHAT, CDR2 FQNNGV. J gave up 4 bases and V 5 bases, and 4 bases lay outside the gene matches. This CDR3 contains 15 residues.

CDR3 nucleotides: TGTGCCTGGAGGCTAGCGGGGGCGGCCTACGAGCAGTACTTC. This gives the protein CAWRLAGAAYEQYF. The V gene is TRBV30, the J gene TRBJ2-7, with 10 bases aligning to TRBD2. The CDR3 is made up of 14 amino acids. The J segment lost 2 bases and the V segment lost 3 bases, leaving 4 bases of the junction unmatched. In germline, CDR1 is GTSNPN, CDR2 SVGIG (reference sequence).

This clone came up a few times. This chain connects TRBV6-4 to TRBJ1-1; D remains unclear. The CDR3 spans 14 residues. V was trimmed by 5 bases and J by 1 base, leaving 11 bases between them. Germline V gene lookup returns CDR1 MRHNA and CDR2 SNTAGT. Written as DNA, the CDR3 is TGTGCCAGCAGTTCCGCCCCAGGGAACACTGAAGCTTTCTTT. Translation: CASSSAPGNTEAFF.

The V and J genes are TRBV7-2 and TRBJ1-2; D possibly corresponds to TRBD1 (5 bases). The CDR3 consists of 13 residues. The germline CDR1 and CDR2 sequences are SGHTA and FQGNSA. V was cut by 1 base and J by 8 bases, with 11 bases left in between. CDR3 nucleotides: TGTGCCAGCAGCTTAGGGCTCCGGGGGGGCTACACCTTC. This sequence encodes CASSLGLRGGYTF.

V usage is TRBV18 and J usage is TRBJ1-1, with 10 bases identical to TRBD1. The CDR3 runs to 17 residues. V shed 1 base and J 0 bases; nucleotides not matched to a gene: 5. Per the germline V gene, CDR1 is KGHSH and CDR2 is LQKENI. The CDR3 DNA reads TGTGCCAGCTCACCACGGGACAGGGGAGGAGTGAACACTGAAGCTTTCTTT. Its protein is CASSPRDRGGVNTEAFF.

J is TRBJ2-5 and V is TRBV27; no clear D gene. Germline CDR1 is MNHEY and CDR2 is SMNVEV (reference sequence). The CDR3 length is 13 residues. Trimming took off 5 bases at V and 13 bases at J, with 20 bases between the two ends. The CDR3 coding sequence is TGTGCCAGCAGTGCCGTTGGGCCCTCCCACTTGTACTTC. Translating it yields CASSAVGPSHLYF.

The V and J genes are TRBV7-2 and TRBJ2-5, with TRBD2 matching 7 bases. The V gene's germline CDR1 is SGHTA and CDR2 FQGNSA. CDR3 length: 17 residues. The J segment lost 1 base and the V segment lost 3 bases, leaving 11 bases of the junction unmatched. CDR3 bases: TGTGCCAGCAGCTTGGGCCCCCCAGCTAGCGGCCAAGAGACCCAGTACTTC. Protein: CASSLGPPASGQETQYF.

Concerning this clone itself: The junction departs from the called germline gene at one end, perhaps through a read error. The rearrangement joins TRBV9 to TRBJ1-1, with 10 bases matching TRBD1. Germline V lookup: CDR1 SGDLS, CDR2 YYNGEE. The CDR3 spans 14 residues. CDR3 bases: TGTGCCAGCAGCGTAGGGGGACAGGGGACTGGAGCTTTCTTT. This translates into CASSVGGQGTGAFF.

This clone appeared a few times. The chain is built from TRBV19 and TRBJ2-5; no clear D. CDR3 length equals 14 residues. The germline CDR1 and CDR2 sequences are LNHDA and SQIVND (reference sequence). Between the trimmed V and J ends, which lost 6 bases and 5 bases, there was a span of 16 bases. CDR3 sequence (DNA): TGTGCCAGTAGCCATACATGGGCCGAGGAGACCCAGTACTTC. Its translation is CASSHTWAEETQYF. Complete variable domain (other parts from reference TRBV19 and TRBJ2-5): DGGITQSPKYLFRKEGQNVTLSCEQNLNHDAMYWYRQDPGQGLRLIYYSQIVNDFQKGDIAEGYSVSREKKESFPLTVTSAQKNPTAFYLCASSHTWAEETQYFGPGTRLLVL.